Following are 25 T cell receptor beta chains from one sample sequenced in a study of T cell responses to AZD1222 COVID-19 vaccine. Libraries were prepared by immunoSEQ multiplex PCR; TCRdb keeps only in-frame clonotypes and omits some of them. The sample comprises about 160,000 clones, 92% of which are singletons, and about 3.3% rests with the top ten. The sample consisted of peripheral blood, taken 28 days after the second AZD1222 dose. These receptors were taken from an adult who received the AZD1222 COVID-19 vaccine.

The rearrangement uses TRBV12-1 and TRBJ2-1; TRBD2, the table's D call, lacks a check against the DNA. TRBV12-1 is termed a pseudogene. The CDR3 is made up of 15 amino acids. The CDR3 region has the DNA TGTGCCAGCAGCTTTGCACTAGCGGGATCCAATGAGCAGTTCTTC. Its protein product is CASSFALAGSNEQFF.

The genes are TRBV15 and TRBJ1-5; no definite D call. CDR1 is LNHNV and CDR2 is YYDKDF in the germline V gene (reference sequence). The CDR3 runs 15 residues. The V gene lost 3 bases and the J gene lost 3 bases, with 12 bases spanning the gap. CDR3 DNA: TGTGCCACCAGCAGTCTTCGGGGAAACAATCAGCCCCAGCATTTT. Translating it yields CATSSLRGNNQPQHF.

The chain uses TRBV19 and TRBJ2-3; no firm D call. There are 17 residues in the CDR3. Trimming stripped 4 bases from V and 2 bases from J, with 19 bases between. Germline CDR1 LNHDA, CDR2 SQIVND (reference sequence). CDR3 sequence: CASSTFWSPGITDTQYF. Here the CDR3 DNA reads TGTGCCAGTAGTACCTTTTGGAGCCCCGGCATCACAGATACGCAGTATTTT.

This clone was found once. The chain recombines TRBV2 with TRBJ2-5; D might be TRBD2 (7 bases). The CDR3 runs to 14 residues. The germline V gene has CDR1 SNHLY and CDR2 FYNNEI. Trimming removed 8 bases from V and 4 bases from J, with 17 bases in between. CDR3 protein: CASLRGGGVETQYF. DNA for the CDR3: TGTGCCAGCCTGAGGGGCGGGGGCGTAGAGACCCAGTACTTC.

The chain joins TRBV5-1 to TRBJ2-1; D not certain. The CDR3 contains 13 residues. The germline V and J ends were trimmed by 0 bases and 5 bases, with 6 bases remaining between them. Germline V gene data show CDR1 as SGHRS and CDR2 as YFSETQ. CDR3 protein: CASSLVPNNEQFF. The CDR3 DNA reads TGCGCCAGCAGCTTGGTCCCTAACAATGAGCAGTTCTTC.

This chain links TRBV18 with TRBJ2-2; no definite D call. Per the germline V gene, CDR1 is KGHSH and CDR2 is LQKENI. This CDR3 has 14 residues. With 4 bases removed from V and 1 base from J, the gap between germline ends came to 7 bases. The CDR3, as DNA: TGTGCCAGCTCACTGGCCCAGAACACCGGGGAGCTGTTTTTT. It specifies CASSLAQNTGELFF.

The J gene is TRBJ2-2, the V gene TRBV7-9; D gene ambiguous. Looked up from germline, CDR1 is SEHNR and CDR2 is FQNEAQ (reference sequence). V shed 2 bases and J shed 9 bases, with 16 bases lying between them. The CDR3 is made up of 15 amino acids. The CDR3 sequence is CASSLRLTSRRELFF. The CDR3 coding sequence is TGTGCCAGCAGCTTAAGGCTTACCTCACGTAGGGAGCTGTTTTTT. Combining the CDR3 with reference TRBV7-9 and TRBJ2-2 gives the whole variable domain DTGVSQNPRHKITKRGQNVTFRCDPISEHNRLYWYRQTLGQGPEFLTYFQNEAQLEKSRLLSDRFSAERPKGSFSTLEIQRTEQGDSAMYLCASSLRLTSRRELFFGEGSRLTVL.

The chain links TRBV13 to TRBJ1-2, with D tentatively TRBD1 (6 bases). The CDR3 extends over 16 amino acids. Germline V gives CDR1 PRHDT, CDR2 FYEKMQ (reference sequence). V was pared by 4 bases and J by 4 bases, with 19 bases between. The CDR3, as DNA: TGTGCCAGCAGCTGGGAACTACTTCAGGGGTCCTATGGCTACACCTTC. It is translated as CASSWELLQGSYGYTF.

The chain has TRBV7-9 and TRBJ1-5; D not certain. The V gene's germline CDR1 is SEHNR and CDR2 FQNEAQ (reference sequence). The CDR3 consists of 14 residues. The V and J ends lost 1 base and 4 bases respectively, with 8 bases between them. CDR3 amino acids: CASSLEGRNQPQHF. In DNA form, the CDR3 reads TGTGCCAGCAGCTTAGAGGGCAGGAATCAGCCCCAGCATTTT.

This clone has only one observation. The junction and the germline gene differ at one end; a read error may be behind it. The chain carries TRBV5-1 and TRBJ2-6; the match to TRBD2 covers 7 bases. Germline V gene sequence: CDR1 SGHRS, CDR2 YFSETQ. The CDR3 consists of 17 residues. The CDR3 here is CASRLGGGGSGANVLTF. The CDR3 nucleotides are TGCGCCAGCAGGTTGGGCGGGGGAGGCTCTGGGGCCAACGTCCTGACTTTC.

V is TRBV11-3 and J is TRBJ2-1, with D possibly matching TRBD2 (5 bases). Germline lookup yields CDR1 SGHNT and CDR2 YENEEA. CDR3 length equals 17 residues. V was shortened by 2 bases and J by 0 bases, with 14 bases between the two germline ends. The DNA for the CDR3 is TGTGCCAGCAGCTTAACAGCCTCCCGGGACTCCTACAATGAGCAGTTCTTC. Amino acid sequence: CASSLTASRDSYNEQFF.

This chain uses TRBV28 with TRBJ1-1; no clear D. Looked up from germline, CDR1 is MDHEN and CDR2 is SYDVKM. V lost 2 bases and J 8 bases, leaving 15 bases between the germline ends. The CDR3 is 14 amino acids. CDR3 loop: CASSLPSGRGEAFF. In DNA, the CDR3 is TGTGCCAGCAGTTTACCCTCTGGGAGAGGAGAAGCTTTCTTT.

V usage is TRBV4-3 and J usage is TRBJ2-2; 7 nucleotides line up with TRBD1. The CDR3 loop spans 16 amino acids. The V and J ends lost 4 bases and 4 bases, in that order; junction bases with no gene match: 9. Germline loops: CDR1 LGHNA, CDR2 YSLEER. In DNA, the CDR3 is TGCGCCAGCAGCCCTCGACAGGGTAGTTTCACCGGGGAGCTGTTTTTT. This translates into CASSPRQGSFTGELFF.

This chain connects TRBV11-3 to TRBJ2-7, with 9 bases aligning to TRBD1. Germline-derived CDR1 and CDR2 are SGHNT and YENEEA. V shed 5 bases, J shed 1 base, and the junction held 12 bases outside the gene matches. This CDR3 comprises 17 residues. The CDR3 sequence is CASSEGQGDMWSYEQYF. The CDR3 region has the DNA TGTGCCAGCAGCGAGGGACAGGGTGACATGTGGTCCTACGAGCAGTACTTC.

J is TRBJ1-6 and V is TRBV14; D call uncertain. CDR1 is SGHDN, CDR2 FVKESK, per germline. The germline V and J ends were trimmed by 1 base and 6 bases, with 7 bases remaining between them. The CDR3 contains 14 residues. The CDR3 reads CASSQVVSNSPLHF. As DNA, the CDR3 is TGTGCCAGCAGCCAAGTAGTATCTAATTCACCCCTCCACTTT.

This chain joins TRBV9 and TRBJ1-2; D unclear. The V end lost 2 bases, the J end lost 3 bases, and 20 bases lay between the germline ends. The CDR3 covers 17 residues. Germline V gene data show CDR1 as SGDLS and CDR2 as YYNGEE. The CDR3 sequence: CASSVFASPKGDYGYTF. DNA for the CDR3: TGTGCCAGCAGCGTGTTCGCCAGTCCAAAGGGTGACTATGGCTACACCTTC.

The chain uses TRBV7-8 and TRBJ2-7; D gene ambiguous. Germline V CDR1 and CDR2: SGHVS, FQNEAQ. The CDR3 sequence is 13 residues long. V shed 5 bases and J shed 3 bases, with 11 bases lying between them. DNA for the CDR3: TGTGCCAGCAGCCTCTCCTACGGCTACGAGCAGTACTTC. Its protein is CASSLSYGYEQYF.

The chain joins TRBV7-9 to TRBJ2-1; TRBD2 matches 13 bases. Germline values: CDR1 SEHNR, CDR2 FQNEAQ (reference sequence). The trim removed 5 bases at V and 7 bases at J, leaving 5 bases unmatched. The CDR3 has 15 residues. CDR3 residues: CASSRLAGGGNEQFF. The CDR3 DNA follows: TGTGCCAGCAGCCGACTAGCGGGGGGTGGAAATGAGCAGTTCTTC.

The chain links TRBV9 to TRBJ2-1, with D perhaps given as TRBD1 or TRBD2 (5 bases each). Germline CDR1 reads SGDLS; CDR2 reads YYNGEE. The CDR3 loop spans 15 amino acids. The ends were cut back, 0 bases at V and 2 bases at J, with 9 bases in the middle. In DNA form, the CDR3 reads TGTGCCAGCAGCGTAGATGTGGGACCCTACAATGAGCAGTTCTTC. Encoded protein: CASSVDVGPYNEQFF.

The chain recombines TRBV2 with TRBJ1-1, with D possibly TRBD1 on 5 matching bases. Germline V CDR1 and CDR2: SNHLY, FYNNEI. The CDR3 extends over 13 amino acids. The V and J ends lost 8 bases and 0 bases respectively, with 10 bases between them. The CDR3 loop is CASRQGLNTEAFF. The CDR3 DNA follows: TGTGCCAGCCGGCAGGGTCTGAACACTGAAGCTTTCTTT. The full variable domain, completed using reference TRBV2 and TRBJ1-1, is EPEVTQTPSHQVTQMGQEVILRCVPISNHLYFYWYRQILGQKVEFLVSFYNNEISEKSEIFDDQFSVERPDGSNFTLKIRSTKLEDSAMYFCASRQGLNTEAFFGQGTRLTVV.

The V call is TRBV24-1, the J call TRBJ2-7; D ambiguous. The V end lost 3 bases, the J end lost 6 bases, and 8 bases lay between the germline ends. This CDR3 contains 12 residues. Germline V gene data show CDR1 as KGHDR and CDR2 as SFDVKD. As DNA, the CDR3 is TGTGCCACCAGTGATACCAAGGGCGAGCAGTACTTC. Translating gives CATSDTKGEQYF.

J is TRBJ2-3 and V is TRBV5-4; TRBD2 aligns across 9 bases. J lost 4 bases, V lost 7 bases, and 13 bases had no gene match. Germline values: CDR1 SGHNT, CDR2 YYREEE (reference sequence). This CDR3 region has 16 residues. CDR3 protein: CASSSGASGKSDTQYF. The CDR3 DNA reads as TGTGCCAGCTCCTCAGGTGCTAGCGGGAAATCAGATACGCAGTATTTT.

The genes are TRBV20-1 and TRBJ1-2; D unresolved. CDR3 length equals 12 residues. Germline V gene sequence: CDR1 DFQATT, CDR2 SNEGSKA (reference sequence). V was shortened by 3 bases and J by 3 bases, with 8 bases between the two germline ends. Here the CDR3 DNA reads TGCAGTGCTAGTCAGTGGGACTATGGCTACACCTTC. This translates into CSASQWDYGYTF.

J is TRBJ1-1 and V is TRBV2; 7 bases line up with TRBD1. From germline, CDR1 is SNHLY and CDR2 FYNNEI. This CDR3 spans 13 amino acids. J was trimmed by 4 bases and V by 7 bases; bases with no gene match: 6. Here the CDR3 reads CASIDRVGTEAFF. In nucleotides, the CDR3 is TGTGCCAGCATCGACAGGGTGGGCACTGAAGCTTTCTTT.

This sequence joins TRBV6-5 and TRBJ2-7, with 7 nucleotides matching TRBD1. This CDR3 is built from 15 residues. The J segment lost 0 bases and the V segment lost 6 bases, leaving 8 bases of the junction unmatched. Looked up from germline, CDR1 is MNHEY and CDR2 is SVGAGI. The CDR3, as DNA: TGTGCCAGCAGAAGCCACCGGGACAGCTCCTACGAGCAGTACTTC. Its protein product is CASRSHRDSSYEQYF.